Detailed here is one T cell receptor beta chain. The source of the sample is a study of T cell responses to AZD1222 COVID-19 vaccine. The repertoire was sequenced with immunoSEQ multiplex PCR; TCRdb's copy has only in-frame clones and lacks some. Of about 120,000 clones in the sample, around 84% were seen once. The input for sequencing was peripheral blood, taken 28 days after the second AZD1222 dose. The sequence came from an adult who received the AZD1222 COVID-19 vaccine.

The CDR3 sequence is CASTTGPGSSGNTIYF. As DNA, the CDR3 is TGTGCCAGTACCACAGGTCCGGGGAGCTCTGGAAACACCATATATTTT. The chain carries TRBV19 and TRBJ1-3; D is possibly TRBD1 (5 bases). The germline gives CDR1 LNHDA, CDR2 SQIVND (reference sequence). The CDR3 has 16 residues. The V end was cut by 7 bases, the J end by 0 bases, with 16 bases between.